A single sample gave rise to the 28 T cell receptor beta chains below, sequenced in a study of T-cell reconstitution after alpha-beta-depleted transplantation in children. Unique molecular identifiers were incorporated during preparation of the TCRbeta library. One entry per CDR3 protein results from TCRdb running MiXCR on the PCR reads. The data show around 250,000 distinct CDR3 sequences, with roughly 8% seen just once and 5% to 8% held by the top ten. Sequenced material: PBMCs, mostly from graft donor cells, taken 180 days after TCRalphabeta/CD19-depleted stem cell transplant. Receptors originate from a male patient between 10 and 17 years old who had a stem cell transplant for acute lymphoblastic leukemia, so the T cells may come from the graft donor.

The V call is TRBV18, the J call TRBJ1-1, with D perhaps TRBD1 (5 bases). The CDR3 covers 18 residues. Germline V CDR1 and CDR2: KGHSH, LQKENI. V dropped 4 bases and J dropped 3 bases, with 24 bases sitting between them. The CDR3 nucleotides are TGTGCCAGCTCACTCACGGGGGATCCCCTCTCCTCGCACACTGAAGCTTTCTTT. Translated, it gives CASSLTGDPLSSHTEAFF.

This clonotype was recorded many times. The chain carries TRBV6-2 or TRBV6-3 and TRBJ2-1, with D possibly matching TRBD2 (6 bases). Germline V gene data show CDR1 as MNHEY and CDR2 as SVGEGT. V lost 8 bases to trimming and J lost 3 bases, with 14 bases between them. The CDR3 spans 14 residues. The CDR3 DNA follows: TGTGCCAGCCGGGCCGGGGGTCTCTACAATGAGCAGTTCTTC. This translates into CASRAGGLYNEQFF.

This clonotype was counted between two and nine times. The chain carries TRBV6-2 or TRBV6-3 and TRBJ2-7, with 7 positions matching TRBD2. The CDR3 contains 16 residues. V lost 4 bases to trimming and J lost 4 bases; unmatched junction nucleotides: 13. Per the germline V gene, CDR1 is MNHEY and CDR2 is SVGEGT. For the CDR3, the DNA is TGTGCCAGCAGTTTACTCGGTACTAGCGCCGGATACGAGCAGTACTTC. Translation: CASSLLGTSAGYEQYF.

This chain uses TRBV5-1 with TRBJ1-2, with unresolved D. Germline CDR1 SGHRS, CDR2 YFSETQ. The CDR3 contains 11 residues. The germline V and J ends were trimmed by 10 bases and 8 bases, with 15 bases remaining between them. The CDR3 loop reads CAGPLTGGYTF. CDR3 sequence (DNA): TGCGCCGGACCTTTGACGGGAGGCTACACCTTC.

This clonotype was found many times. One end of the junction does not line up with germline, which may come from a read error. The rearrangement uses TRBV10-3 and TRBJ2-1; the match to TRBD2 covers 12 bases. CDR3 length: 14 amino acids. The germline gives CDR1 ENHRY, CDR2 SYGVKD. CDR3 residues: CATSGTSGSYEHFF. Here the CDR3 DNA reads TGTGCCACCTCCGGGACTAGCGGGTCCTATGAGCATTTCTTC.

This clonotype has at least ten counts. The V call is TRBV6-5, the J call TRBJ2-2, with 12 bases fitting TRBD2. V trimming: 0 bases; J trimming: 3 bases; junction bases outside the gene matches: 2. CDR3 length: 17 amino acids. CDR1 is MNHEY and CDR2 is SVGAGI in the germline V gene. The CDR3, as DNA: TGTGCCAGCAGTTACTCAGGACTAGCGGGGTACACCGGGGAGCTGTTTTTT. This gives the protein CASSYSGLAGYTGELFF.

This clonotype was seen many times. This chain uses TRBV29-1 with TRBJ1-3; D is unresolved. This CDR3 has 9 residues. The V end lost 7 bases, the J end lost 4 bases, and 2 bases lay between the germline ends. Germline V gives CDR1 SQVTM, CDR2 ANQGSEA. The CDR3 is CSEGNTIYF. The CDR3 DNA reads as TGCAGCGAAGGAAACACCATATATTTT.

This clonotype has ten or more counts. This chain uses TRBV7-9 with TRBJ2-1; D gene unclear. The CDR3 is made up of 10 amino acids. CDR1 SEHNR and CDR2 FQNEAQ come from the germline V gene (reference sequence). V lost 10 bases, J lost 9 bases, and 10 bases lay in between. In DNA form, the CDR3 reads TGTGCCACCCCCGAGAGTGAGCAGTTCTTC. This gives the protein CATPESEQFF.

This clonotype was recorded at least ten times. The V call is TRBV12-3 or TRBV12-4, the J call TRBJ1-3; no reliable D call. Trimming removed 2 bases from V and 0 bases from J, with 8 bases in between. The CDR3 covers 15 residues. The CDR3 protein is CASSLSQSSGNTIYF. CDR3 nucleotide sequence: TGTGCCAGCAGTTTATCACAGTCCTCTGGAAACACCATATATTTT.

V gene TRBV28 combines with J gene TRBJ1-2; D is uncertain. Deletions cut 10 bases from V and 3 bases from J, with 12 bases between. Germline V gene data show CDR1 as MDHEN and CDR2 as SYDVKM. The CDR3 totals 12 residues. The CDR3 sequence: CATRLRHYGYTF. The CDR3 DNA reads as TGTGCCACCCGGCTGCGCCACTATGGCTACACCTTC.

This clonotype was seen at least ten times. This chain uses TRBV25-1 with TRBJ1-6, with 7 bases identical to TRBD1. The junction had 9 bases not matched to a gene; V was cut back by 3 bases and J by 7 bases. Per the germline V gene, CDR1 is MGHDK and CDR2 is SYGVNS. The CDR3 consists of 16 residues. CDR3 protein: CASSDGDSRRNSPLHF. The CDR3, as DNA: TGTGCCAGCAGTGATGGGGACAGCCGACGGAATTCACCCCTCCACTTT.

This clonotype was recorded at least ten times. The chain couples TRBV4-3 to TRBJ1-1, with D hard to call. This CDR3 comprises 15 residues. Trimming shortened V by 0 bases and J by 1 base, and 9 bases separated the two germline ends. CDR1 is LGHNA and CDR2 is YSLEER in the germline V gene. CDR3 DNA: TGCGCCAGCAGCCAAGATGGTGCAGGGAACACTGAAGCTTTCTTT. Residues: CASSQDGAGNTEAFF.

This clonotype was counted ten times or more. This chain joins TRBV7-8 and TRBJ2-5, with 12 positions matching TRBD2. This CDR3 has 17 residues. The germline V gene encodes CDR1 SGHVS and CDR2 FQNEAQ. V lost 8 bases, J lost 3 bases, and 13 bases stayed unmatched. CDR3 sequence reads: CASYPHPRLAGEETQYF. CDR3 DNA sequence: TGTGCCAGCTACCCTCACCCCCGACTAGCGGGAGAAGAGACCCAGTACTTC.

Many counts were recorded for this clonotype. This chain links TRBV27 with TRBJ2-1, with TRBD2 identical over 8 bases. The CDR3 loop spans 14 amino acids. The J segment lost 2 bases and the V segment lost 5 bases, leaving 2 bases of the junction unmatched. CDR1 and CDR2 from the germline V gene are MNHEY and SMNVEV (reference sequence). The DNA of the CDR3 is TGTGCCAGCAGTCGGGGGGGGACCTACAATGAGCAGTTCTTC. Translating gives CASSRGGTYNEQFF.

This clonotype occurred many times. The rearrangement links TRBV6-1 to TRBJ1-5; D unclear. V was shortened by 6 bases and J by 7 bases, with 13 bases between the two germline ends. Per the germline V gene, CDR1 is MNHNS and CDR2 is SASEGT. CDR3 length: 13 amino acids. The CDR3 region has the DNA TGTGCCAGCAGCCTTGTCCCATCCCAGCCCCAGCATTTT. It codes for CASSLVPSQPQHF.

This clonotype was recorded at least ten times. The CDR3 DNA follows: TGTGCCAGCAGTGTGGAAGCGGGGTACGAGCAGTACTTC. Amino acids: CASSVEAGYEQYF. This rearrangement joins TRBV6-4 to TRBJ2-7; 7 bases align to TRBD2. V lost 4 bases to trimming and J lost 4 bases; unmatched junction nucleotides: 4. CDR1 and CDR2 (germline): MRHNA, SNTAGT. This CDR3 is built from 13 residues.

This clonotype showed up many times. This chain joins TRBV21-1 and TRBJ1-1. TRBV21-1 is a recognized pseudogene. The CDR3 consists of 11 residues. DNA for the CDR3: TGTGCCAGCCCCAAAGGGGTGGTAGCTTTCTTT. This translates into CASPKGVVAFF.

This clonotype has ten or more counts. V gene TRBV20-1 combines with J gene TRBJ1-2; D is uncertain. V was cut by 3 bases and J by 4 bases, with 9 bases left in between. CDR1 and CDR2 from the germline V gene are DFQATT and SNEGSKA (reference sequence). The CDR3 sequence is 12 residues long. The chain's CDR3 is CSASGSFYGYTF. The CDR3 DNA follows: TGCAGTGCTAGCGGCAGCTTCTATGGCTACACCTTC.

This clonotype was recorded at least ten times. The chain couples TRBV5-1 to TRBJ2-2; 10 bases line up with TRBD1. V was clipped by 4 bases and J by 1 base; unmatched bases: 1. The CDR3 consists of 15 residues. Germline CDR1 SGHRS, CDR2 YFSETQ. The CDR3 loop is CASSGTGENTGELFF. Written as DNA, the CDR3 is TGCGCCAGCAGCGGGACAGGGGAGAACACCGGGGAGCTGTTTTTT.

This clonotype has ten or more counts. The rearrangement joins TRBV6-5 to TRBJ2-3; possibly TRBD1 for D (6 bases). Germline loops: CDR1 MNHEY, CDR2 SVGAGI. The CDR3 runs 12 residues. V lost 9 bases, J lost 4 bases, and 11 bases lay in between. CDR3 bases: TGTGCCAGTCACAGGGTCCCAGATACGCAGTATTTT. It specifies CASHRVPDTQYF.

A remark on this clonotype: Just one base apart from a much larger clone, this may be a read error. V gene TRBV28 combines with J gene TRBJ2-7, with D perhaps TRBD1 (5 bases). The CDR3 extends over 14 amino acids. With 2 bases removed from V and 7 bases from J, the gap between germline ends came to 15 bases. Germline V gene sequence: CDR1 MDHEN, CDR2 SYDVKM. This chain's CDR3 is CASSLGVTVWEQYF. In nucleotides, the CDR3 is TGTGCCAGCAGTTTAGGTGTGACAGTCTGGGAGCAGTACTTC.

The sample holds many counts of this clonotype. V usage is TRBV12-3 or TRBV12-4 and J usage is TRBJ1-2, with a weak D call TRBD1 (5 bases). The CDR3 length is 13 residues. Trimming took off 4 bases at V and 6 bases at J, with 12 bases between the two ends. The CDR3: CASSSGLADGYTF. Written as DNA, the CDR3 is TGTGCCAGCAGTTCGGGACTCGCTGATGGCTACACCTTC.

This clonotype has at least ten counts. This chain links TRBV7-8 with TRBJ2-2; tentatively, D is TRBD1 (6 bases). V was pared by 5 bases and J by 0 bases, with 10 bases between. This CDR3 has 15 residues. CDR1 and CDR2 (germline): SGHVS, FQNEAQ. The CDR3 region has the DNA TGTGCCAGCAGCCGCCAGGGGCCGAACACCGGGGAGCTGTTTTTT. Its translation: CASSRQGPNTGELFF.

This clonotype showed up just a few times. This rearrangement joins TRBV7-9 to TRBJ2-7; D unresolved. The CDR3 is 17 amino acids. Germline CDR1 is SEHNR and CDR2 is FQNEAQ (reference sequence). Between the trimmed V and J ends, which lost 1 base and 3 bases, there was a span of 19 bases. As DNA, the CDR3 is TGTGCCAGCAGCTTAGACGGCGGCGCATCCGGGCACTACGAGCAGTACTTC. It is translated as CASSLDGGASGHYEQYF.

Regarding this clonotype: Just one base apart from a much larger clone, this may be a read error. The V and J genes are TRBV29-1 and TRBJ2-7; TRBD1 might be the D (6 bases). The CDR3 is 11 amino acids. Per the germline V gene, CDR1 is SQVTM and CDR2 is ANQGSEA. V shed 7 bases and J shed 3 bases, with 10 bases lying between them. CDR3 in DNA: TGCAGCGGATCGGACAGCTACGAGCAGTACTTC. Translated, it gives CSGSDSYEQYF.

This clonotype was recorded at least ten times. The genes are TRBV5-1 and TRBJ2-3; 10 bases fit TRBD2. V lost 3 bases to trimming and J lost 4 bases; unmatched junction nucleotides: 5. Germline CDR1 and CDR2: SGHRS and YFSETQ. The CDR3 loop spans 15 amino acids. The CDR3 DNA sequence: TGCGCCAGCAGCTGGGGACTAGCGAACGCAGATACGCAGTATTTT. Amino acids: CASSWGLANADTQYF.

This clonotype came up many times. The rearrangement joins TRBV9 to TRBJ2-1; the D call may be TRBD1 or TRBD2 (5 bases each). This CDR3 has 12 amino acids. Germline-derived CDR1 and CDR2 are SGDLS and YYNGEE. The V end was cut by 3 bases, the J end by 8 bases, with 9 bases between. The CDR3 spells CASSAEGHEQFF. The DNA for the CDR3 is TGTGCCAGCAGCGCCGAGGGACATGAGCAGTTCTTC.

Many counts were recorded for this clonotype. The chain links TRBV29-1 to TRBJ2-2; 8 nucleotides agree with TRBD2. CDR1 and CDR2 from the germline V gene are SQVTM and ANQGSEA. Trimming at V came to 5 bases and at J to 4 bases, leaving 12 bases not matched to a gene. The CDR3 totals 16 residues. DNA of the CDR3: TGCAGCGTTCCCGGGGTCGGGGGGGAAATCACCGGGGAGCTGTTTTTT. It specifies CSVPGVGGEITGELFF.